This T cell receptor beta chain was documented in a study of OX40 agonist ivuxolimab in advanced cancers. Across the whole study: The dose of intravenous ivuxolimab that patients received every 2 weeks ranged from 0.01 to 10 mg/kg. A mean age of roughly 60 years, range roughly 20 to 79, was recorded, and 82.7% were male. Study results and limitations: Average numbers of expanded clones were greater in CD8+ T cells than in CD4+.

Libraries were prepared by immunoSEQ multiplex PCR; TCRdb keeps only in-frame clonotypes and omits some of them. Here the sample spans roughly 30,000 clones, 81% being singletons. To note about this clone: Its specificity is not known. The junction departs from the called germline gene at one end, perhaps through a read error.

Germline V gives CDR1 SEHNR, CDR2 FQNEAQ (reference sequence). The length of the CDR3 is 16 residues. Sequenced material: CD4+ or CD8+ T cells sorted from blood, taken in a trial of the OX40 agonist ivuxolimab. This TCR was recovered from an adult with an advanced solid tumor such as melanoma, head and neck, liver or kidney cancer. This sequence joins TRBV7-9 and TRBJ2-3; a possible D gene is TRBD1 (6 bases). The CDR3 sequence is CASSPYRDRITDTQYF. The CDR3 region has the DNA TGCGCCAGCAGCCCCTACCGAGACAGGATAACAGATACGCAGTATTTT.